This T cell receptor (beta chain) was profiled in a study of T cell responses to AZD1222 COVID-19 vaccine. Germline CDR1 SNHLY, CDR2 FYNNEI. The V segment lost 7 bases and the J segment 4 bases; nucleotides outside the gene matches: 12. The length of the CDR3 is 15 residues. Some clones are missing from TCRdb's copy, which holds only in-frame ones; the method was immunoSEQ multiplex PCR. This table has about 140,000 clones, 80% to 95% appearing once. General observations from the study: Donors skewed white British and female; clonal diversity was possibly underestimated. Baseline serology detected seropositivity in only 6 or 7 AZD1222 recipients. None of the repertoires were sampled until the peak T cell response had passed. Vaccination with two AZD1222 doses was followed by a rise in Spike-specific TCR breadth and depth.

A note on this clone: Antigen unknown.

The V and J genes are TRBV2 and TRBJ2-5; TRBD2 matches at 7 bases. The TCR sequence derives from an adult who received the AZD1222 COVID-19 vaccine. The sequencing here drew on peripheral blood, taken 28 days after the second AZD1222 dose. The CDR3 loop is CASKAGEVDIETQYF. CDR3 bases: TGTGCCAGCAAGGCGGGAGAGGTCGATATAGAGACCCAGTACTTC.